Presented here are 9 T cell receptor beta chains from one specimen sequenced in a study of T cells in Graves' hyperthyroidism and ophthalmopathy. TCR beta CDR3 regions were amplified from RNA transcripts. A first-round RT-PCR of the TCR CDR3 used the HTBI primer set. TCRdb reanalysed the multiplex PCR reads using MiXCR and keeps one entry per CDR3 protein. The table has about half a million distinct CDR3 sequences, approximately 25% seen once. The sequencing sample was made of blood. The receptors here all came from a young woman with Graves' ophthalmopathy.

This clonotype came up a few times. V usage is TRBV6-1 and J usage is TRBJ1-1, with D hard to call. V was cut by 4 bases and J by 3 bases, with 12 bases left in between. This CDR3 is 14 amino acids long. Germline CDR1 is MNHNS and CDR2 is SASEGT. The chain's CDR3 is CASSVEGGDTEAFF. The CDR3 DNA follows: TGTGCCAGCAGTGTAGAGGGCGGAGACACTGAAGCTTTCTTT.

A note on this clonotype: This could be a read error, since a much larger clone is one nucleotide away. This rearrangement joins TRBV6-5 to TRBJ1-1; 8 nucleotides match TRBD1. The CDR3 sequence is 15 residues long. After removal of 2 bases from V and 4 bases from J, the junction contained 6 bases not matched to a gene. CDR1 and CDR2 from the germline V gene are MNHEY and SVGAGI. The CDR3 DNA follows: TGTGCCAGCAGTTACGCAGGGGGCGCGGGCACTGAAGCTTTCTTT. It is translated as CASSYAGGAGTEAFF.

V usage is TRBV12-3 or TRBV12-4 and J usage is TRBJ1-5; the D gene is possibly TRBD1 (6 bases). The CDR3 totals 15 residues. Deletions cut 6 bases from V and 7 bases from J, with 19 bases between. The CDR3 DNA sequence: TGTGCCAGCAGCCGCGGACAGCGAGAAGGACAGCCCCAGCATTTT. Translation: CASSRGQREGQPQHF.

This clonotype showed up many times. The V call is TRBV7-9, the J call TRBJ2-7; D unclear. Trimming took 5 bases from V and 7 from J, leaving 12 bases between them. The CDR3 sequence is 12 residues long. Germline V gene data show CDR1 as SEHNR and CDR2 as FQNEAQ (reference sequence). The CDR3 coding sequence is TGTGCCAGCAGCCAAGGGTTACTAGAGCAGTACTTC. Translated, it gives CASSQGLLEQYF.

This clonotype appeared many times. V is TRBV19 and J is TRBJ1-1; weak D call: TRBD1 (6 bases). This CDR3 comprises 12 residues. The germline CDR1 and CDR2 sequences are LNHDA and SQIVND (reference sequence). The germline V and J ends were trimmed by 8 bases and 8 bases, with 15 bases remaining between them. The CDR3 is CASSHRALEAFF. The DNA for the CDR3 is TGTGCCAGTTCTCACAGGGCACTGGAAGCTTTCTTT.

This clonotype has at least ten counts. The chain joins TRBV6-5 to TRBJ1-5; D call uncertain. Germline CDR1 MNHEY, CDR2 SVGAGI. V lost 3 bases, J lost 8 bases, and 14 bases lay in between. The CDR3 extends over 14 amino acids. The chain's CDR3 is CASSYRLGTEPQHF. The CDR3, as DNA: TGTGCCAGCAGTTATCGGCTTGGTACAGAGCCCCAGCATTTT.

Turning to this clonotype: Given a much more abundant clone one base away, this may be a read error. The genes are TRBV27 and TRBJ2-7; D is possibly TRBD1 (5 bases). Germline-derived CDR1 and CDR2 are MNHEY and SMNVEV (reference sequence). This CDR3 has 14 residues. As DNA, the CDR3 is TGTGCCCGCAGTCGCCAGGGTTTTTACTACGAGCAGTACTTC. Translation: CARSRQGFYYEQYF.

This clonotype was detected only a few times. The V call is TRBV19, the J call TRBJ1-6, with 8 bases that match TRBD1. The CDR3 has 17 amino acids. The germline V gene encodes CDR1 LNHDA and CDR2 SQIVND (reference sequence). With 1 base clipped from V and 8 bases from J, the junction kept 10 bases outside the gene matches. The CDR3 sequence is CASSIVEDREVDSPLHF. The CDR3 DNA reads TGTGCCAGTAGTATAGTGGAGGACAGGGAAGTTGATTCACCCCTCCACTTT.

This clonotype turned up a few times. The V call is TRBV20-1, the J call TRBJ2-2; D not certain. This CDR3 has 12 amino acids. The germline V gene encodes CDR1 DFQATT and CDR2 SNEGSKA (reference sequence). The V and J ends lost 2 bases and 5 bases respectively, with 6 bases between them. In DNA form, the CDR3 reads TGCAGTGCTAGACTGTATACCGGGGAGCTGTTTTTT. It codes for CSARLYTGELFF.